The sequence of this TCR beta chain was determined in a study of T cells after yellow fever vaccination. Study conclusions and caveats: Repertoires sorted by FACS could include abundant clonotypes that are contaminants from the bulk population.

TCRdb fed the 5' RACE reads into MiXCR, producing one record per CDR3 protein. The sample lists about 320,000 distinct CDR3 sequences; approximately 4.3% were seen once. For this clonotype: Its specificity is unknown.

V shed 4 bases and J shed 0 bases, with 10 bases lying between them. Germline CDR1 is LGHDT and CDR2 is YNNKEL (reference sequence). The CDR3 extends over 14 amino acids. The sample here was PBMCs, taken 15 days after the yellow fever booster vaccination. The receptor comes from a man younger than 30 who received the YFV17D yellow fever vaccine. The rearrangement uses TRBV3-1 and TRBJ2-7; D not certain. Here the CDR3 reads CASSPSYSSYEQYF. Written as DNA, the CDR3 is TGTGCCAGCAGCCCTTCCTATAGCTCCTACGAGCAGTACTTC.